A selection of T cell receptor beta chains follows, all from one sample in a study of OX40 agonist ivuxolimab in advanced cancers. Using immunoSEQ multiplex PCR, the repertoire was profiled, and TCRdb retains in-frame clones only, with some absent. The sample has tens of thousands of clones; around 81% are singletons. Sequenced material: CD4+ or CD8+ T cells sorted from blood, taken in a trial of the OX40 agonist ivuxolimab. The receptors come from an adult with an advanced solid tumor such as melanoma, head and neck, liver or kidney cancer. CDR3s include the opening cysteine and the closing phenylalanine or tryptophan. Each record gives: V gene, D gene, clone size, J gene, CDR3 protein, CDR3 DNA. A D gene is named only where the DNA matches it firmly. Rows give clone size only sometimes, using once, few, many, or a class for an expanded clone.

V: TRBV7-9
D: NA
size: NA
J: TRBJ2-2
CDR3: CASLAVSGELFF
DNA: TGTGCCAGCCTGGCGGTCTCCGGGGAGCTGTTTTTT

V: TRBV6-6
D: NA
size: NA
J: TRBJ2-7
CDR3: CASSRWGLNYEQYF
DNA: TGTGCCAGCAGTCGCTGGGGACTTAACTACGAGCAGTACTTC

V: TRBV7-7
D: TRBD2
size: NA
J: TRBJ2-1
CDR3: CASSLGAGYNEQFF
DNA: TGTGCCAGCAGCTTAGGAGCGGGGTACAATGAGCAGTTCTTC

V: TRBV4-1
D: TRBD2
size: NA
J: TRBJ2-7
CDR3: CASSPELAGASYEQYF
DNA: TGCGCCAGCAGCCCAGAACTAGCGGGGGCCTCCTACGAGCAGTACTTC

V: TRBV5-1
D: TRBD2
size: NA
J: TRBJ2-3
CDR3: CASSPELAGVTDTQYF
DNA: TGCGCCAGCAGCCCCGAACTAGCGGGGGTGACCGATACGCAGTATTTT

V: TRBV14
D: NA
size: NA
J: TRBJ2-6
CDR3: CASSQDRGGANVLTF
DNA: TGTGCCAGCAGCCAAGACAGGGGTGGGGCCAACGTCCTGACTTTC

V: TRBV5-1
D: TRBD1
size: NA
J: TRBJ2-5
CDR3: CASSYGTGVETQYF
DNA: TGCGCCAGCAGCTACGGGACAGGGGTAGAGACCCAGTACTTC

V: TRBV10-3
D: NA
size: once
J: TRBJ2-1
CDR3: CAISESGNEQFF
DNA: TGTGCCATCAGTGAGTCTGGGAATGAGCAGTTCTTC

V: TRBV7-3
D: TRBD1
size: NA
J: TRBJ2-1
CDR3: CASGGTGVPNEQFF
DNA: TGTGCCAGCGGGGGGACAGGGGTTCCCAATGAGCAGTTCTTC

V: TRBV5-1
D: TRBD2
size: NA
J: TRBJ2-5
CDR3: CASSVGALGGETQYF
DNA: TGCGCCAGCAGCGTAGGCGCCTTGGGAGGGGAGACCCAGTACTTC

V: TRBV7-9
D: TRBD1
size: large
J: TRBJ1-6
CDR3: CASSTHDREGSNSPLHF
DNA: TGTGCCAGCAGCACCCATGACAGGGAGGGAAGTAATTCACCCCTCCACTTT

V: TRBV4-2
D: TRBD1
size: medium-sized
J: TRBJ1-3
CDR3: CASSQGQGAGNTIYF
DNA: TGTGCCAGCAGCCAAGGACAGGGAGCTGGAAACACCATATATTTT

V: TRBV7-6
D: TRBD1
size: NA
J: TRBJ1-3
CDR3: CASSSASIGQGREAASGNTIYF
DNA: TGTGCCAGCAGCTCAGCGTCTATTGGACAGGGGCGCGAGGCGGCCTCTGGAAACACCATATATTTT

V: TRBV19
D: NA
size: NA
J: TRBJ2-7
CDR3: CASSLTGGFYEQYF
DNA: TGTGCCAGTAGCCTAACGGGGGGCTTTTACGAGCAGTACTTC

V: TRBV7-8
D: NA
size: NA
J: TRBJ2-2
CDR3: CASSFLVSGELFF
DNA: TGTGCCAGCAGCTTCCTCGTTAGCGGGGAGCTGTTTTTT

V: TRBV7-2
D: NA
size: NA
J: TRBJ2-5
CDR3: CASSIELRYQGTQYF
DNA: TGTGCCAGCAGTATAGAGCTAAGGTACCAAGGGACCCAGTACTTC

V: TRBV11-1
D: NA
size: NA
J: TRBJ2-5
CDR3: CASSLGPGSGETQYF
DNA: TGTGCCAGCAGCTTAGGGCCAGGGTCCGGGGAGACCCAGTACTTC

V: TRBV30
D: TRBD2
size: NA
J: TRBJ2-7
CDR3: CAWTSGIGEQYF
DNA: TGTGCCTGGACTAGCGGGATCGGGGAGCAGTACTTC

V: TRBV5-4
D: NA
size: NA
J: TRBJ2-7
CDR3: CASSWDNSYEQYF
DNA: TGTGCCAGCAGCTGGGACAATTCCTACGAGCAGTACTTC

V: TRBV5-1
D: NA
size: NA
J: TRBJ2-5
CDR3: CASSLVGPGVETQYF
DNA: TGCGCCAGCAGCTTGGTGGGGCCCGGGGTAGAGACCCAGTACTTC

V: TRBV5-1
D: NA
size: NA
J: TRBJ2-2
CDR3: CASSLPRGASAGELFF
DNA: TGCGCCAGCAGCTTGCCCCGGGGTGCTTCAGCAGGGGAGCTGTTTTTT

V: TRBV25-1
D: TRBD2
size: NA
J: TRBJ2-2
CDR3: CASGTSGTGELFF
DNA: TGTGCCAGCGGGACTAGCGGGACCGGGGAGCTGTTTTTT

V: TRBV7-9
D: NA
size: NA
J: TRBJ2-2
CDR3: CASSPYRGPADTGELFF
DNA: TGTGCCAGCAGCCCCTATAGAGGGCCAGCCGACACCGGGGAGCTGTTTTTT

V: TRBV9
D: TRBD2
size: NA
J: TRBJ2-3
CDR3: CASSVGLSTDTQYF
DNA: TGTGCCAGCAGCGTGGGACTAAGCACAGATACGCAGTATTTT

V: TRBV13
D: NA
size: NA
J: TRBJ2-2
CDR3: CASSFDEGETGELFF
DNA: TGTGCCAGCAGCTTTGACGAGGGGGAAACCGGGGAGCTGTTTTTT

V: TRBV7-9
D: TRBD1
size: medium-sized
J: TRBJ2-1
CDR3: CADRDNEQFF
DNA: TGTGCCGACAGGGACAATGAGCAGTTCTTC

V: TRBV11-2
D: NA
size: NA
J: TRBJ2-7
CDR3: CASSLGGASYEQYF
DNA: TGTGCCAGCAGCTTAGGGGGGGCGTCCTACGAGCAGTACTTC

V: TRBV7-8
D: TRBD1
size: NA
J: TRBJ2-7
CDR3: CASSPTGYEQYF
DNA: TGTGCCAGCAGCCCGACAGGGTACGAGCAGTACTTC

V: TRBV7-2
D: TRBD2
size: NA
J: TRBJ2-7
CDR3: CASSWTSGTTYEQYF
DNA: TGTGCCAGCAGCTGGACTAGCGGAACGACCTACGAGCAGTACTTC

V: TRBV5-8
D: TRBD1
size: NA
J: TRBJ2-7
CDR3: CASSLDRGEQYF
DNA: TGTGCCAGCAGCTTGGACAGGGGCGAGCAGTACTTC

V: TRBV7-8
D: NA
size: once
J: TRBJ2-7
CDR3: CASSLAGMYEQYF
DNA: TGTGCCAGCAGCTTAGCTGGGATGTACGAGCAGTACTTC

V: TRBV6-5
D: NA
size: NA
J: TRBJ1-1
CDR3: CASSYANTEAFF
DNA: TGTGCCAGCAGTTACGCGAACACTGAAGCTTTCTTT

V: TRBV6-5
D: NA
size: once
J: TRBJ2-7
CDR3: CASSAETGPFTSQYF
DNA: TGTGCCAGCAGTGCCGAGACGGGGCCGTTTACGTCGCAGTACTTC

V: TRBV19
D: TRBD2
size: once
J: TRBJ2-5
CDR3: CATGGFAGFQETQYF
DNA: TGTGCCACGGGAGGGTTCGCGGGTTTCCAAGAGACCCAGTACTTC

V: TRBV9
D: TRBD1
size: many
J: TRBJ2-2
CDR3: CASSDSRGLYTGELFF
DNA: TGTGCCAGCAGTGACTCGAGGGGGCTATATACCGGGGAGCTGTTTTTT

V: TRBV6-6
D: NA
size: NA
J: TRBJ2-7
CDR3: CASTGTGEQYF
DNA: TGTGCCAGCACCGGAACGGGCGAGCAGTACTTC

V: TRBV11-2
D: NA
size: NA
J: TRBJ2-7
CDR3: CASSLSRAAGYEQYF
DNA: TGTGCCAGCAGCTTAAGCAGGGCTGCAGGCTACGAGCAGTACTTC

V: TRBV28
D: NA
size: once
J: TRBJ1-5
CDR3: CASSLVGGFGDQPQHF
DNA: TGTGCCAGCAGTTTAGTGGGGGGTTTTGGCGATCAGCCCCAGCATTTT

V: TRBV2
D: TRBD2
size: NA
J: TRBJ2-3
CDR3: CATLGLAPSADTQYF
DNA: TGTGCCACCCTGGGACTAGCGCCGAGCGCAGATACGCAGTATTTT

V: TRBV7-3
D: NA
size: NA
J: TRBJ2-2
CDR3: CASSSTGELFF
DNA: TGTGCCAGCAGTTCAACCGGGGAGCTGTTTTTT

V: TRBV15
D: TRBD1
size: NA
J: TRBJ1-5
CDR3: CATSRTGADQPQHF
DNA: TGTGCCACCAGCAGAACAGGGGCTGATCAGCCCCAGCATTTT

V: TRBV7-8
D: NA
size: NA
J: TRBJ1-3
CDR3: CASSQWGPSGNTIYF
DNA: TGTGCCAGCAGCCAGTGGGGTCCCTCTGGAAACACCATATATTTT

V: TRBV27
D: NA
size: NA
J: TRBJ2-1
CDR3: CASSLGVPYNEQFF
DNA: TGTGCCAGCAGTTTAGGGGTTCCCTACAATGAGCAGTTCTTC

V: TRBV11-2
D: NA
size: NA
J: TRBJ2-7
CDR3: CASSLTAYEQYF
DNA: TGTGCCAGCAGCTTAACAGCCTACGAGCAGTACTTC

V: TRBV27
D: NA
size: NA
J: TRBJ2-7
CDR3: CASSLLRQSSYEQYF
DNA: TGTGCCAGCAGTTTATTGAGGCAGAGCTCCTACGAGCAGTACTTC

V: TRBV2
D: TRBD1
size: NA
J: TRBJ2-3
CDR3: CASSTTQGVGGTDTQYF
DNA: TGTGCCAGCAGTACCACTCAGGGGGTAGGTGGGACAGATACGCAGTATTTT

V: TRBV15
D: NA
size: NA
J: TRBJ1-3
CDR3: CATSRGTDSGNTIYF
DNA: TGTGCCACCAGCAGAGGGACAGACTCTGGAAACACCATATATTTT

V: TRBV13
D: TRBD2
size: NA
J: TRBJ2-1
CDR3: CASSSGTSGRDNEQFF
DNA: TGTGCCAGCAGCTCGGGAACTAGCGGGAGGGACAATGAGCAGTTCTTC

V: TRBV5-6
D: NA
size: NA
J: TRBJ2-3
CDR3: CASSWGDTDTQYF
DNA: TGTGCCAGCAGCTGGGGGGATACAGATACGCAGTATTTT